A selection of T cell receptor beta chains follows, all from one sample in a study of response to subunit inactivated influenza vaccine. Each CDR3 protein gets one entry after TCRdb re-called the RT-PCR reads with MiXCR. The sample has more than 250,000 distinct CDR3 sequences, 21% seen once; the top ten hold roughly 10%. The sample in question was PBMCs from blood, obtained about 20 months after vaccination. The receptors shown here come from a man aged 45-69 years who received an inactivated influenza vaccine. CDR3s include the opening cysteine and the closing phenylalanine or tryptophan. Fields, in order: V gene, D gene, J gene, clone size, CDR3 DNA, CDR3 protein. A D gene is named only where the DNA matches it firmly. Size is omitted from some rows. Given values are once, few, many or a class for expanded clones.

v_call: TRBV12-3/TRBV12-4
d_call: .
j_call: TRBJ2-1
clone_size: many
cdr3_nt: TGTGCCAGCGGTACAGGGCGTGAGCAGTTCTTC
cdr3_aa: CASGTGREQFF

v_call: TRBV5-1
d_call: .
j_call: TRBJ1-1
clone_size: many
cdr3_nt: TGCGCCAGCAGCGTGAGTGGAGGAGGGTTTAACACTGAAGCTTTCTTT
cdr3_aa: CASSVSGGGFNTEAFF

v_call: TRBV20-1
d_call: .
j_call: TRBJ1-2
clone_size: .
cdr3_nt: TGCAGTGCTAGTTGGCCGGATCACTATGGCTACACCTTC
cdr3_aa: CSASWPDHYGYTF

v_call: TRBV4-2
d_call: .
j_call: TRBJ1-1
clone_size: few
cdr3_nt: TGTGCCAGCAGCCACGGGACCACTGAAGCTTTCTTT
cdr3_aa: CASSHGTTEAFF

v_call: TRBV5-1
d_call: TRBD1
j_call: TRBJ1-1
clone_size: few
cdr3_nt: TGCGCCAGCAGCCCAGGACAGGGGGCTTCTGAAGCTTTCTTT
cdr3_aa: CASSPGQGASEAFF

v_call: TRBV28
d_call: TRBD1
j_call: TRBJ1-1
clone_size: .
cdr3_nt: TGTGCCAGCAGTCCGAATGACAGGGTAAACACTGAAGCTTTCTTT
cdr3_aa: CASSPNDRVNTEAFF

v_call: TRBV12-3/TRBV12-4
d_call: .
j_call: TRBJ1-4
clone_size: .
cdr3_nt: TGTGCCGCCGCCCGAGGGCGGGGAGAAAAACTGTTTTTT
cdr3_aa: CAAARGRGEKLFF

v_call: TRBV7-9
d_call: .
j_call: TRBJ2-3
clone_size: .
cdr3_nt: TGTGCCAGCAACCCGGTTCAGCGAACCCCTAGCACAGATACGCAGTATTTT
cdr3_aa: CASNPVQRTPSTDTQYF

v_call: TRBV5-5
d_call: .
j_call: TRBJ2-2
clone_size: .
cdr3_nt: TGTGCCAGCAGCTTGGTCGTCGGCAGGGGCTCCGGGGAGCTGTTTTTT
cdr3_aa: CASSLVVGRGSGELFF

v_call: TRBV3-1
d_call: .
j_call: TRBJ2-7
clone_size: .
cdr3_nt: TGTGCCAGCAGCCAAGACTTCCGGGGCCCCTACGAGCAGTACTTC
cdr3_aa: CASSQDFRGPYEQYF

v_call: TRBV29-1
d_call: .
j_call: TRBJ2-7
clone_size: .
cdr3_nt: TGCAGCGTTGGTTCGTTGGGCACTCCCTACGAGCAGTACTTC
cdr3_aa: CSVGSLGTPYEQYF

v_call: TRBV4-3
d_call: .
j_call: TRBJ1-2
clone_size: many
cdr3_nt: TGCGCCAGCAGCCAAGATCTCGGGGAGGACTATGGCTACACCTTC
cdr3_aa: CASSQDLGEDYGYTF

v_call: TRBV15
d_call: .
j_call: TRBJ1-2
clone_size: few
cdr3_nt: TGTGCCACCAGGTATTTCGGGTCCACCGGCTACACCTTC
cdr3_aa: CATRYFGSTGYTF

v_call: TRBV7-2
d_call: TRBD2
j_call: TRBJ2-3
clone_size: .
cdr3_nt: TGTGCCAGCAGCTTGCGGACTAGCGGCACAGATACGCAGTATTTT
cdr3_aa: CASSLRTSGTDTQYF

v_call: TRBV20-1
d_call: .
j_call: TRBJ2-5
clone_size: .
cdr3_nt: TGCAGTGCTCAACAGGGTAGGGAGACCCAGTACTTC
cdr3_aa: CSAQQGRETQYF

v_call: TRBV5-6
d_call: TRBD1
j_call: TRBJ2-1
clone_size: .
cdr3_nt: TGTGCCAGCAGCTTGGCCGAGGGGACAGGGTACAATGAGCAGTTCTTC
cdr3_aa: CASSLAEGTGYNEQFF

v_call: TRBV5-5
d_call: .
j_call: TRBJ2-2
clone_size: few
cdr3_nt: TGTGCCAGCAGCTTGCTATCCACCGGGGAGCTGTTTTTT
cdr3_aa: CASSLLSTGELFF

v_call: TRBV20-1
d_call: TRBD2
j_call: TRBJ2-1
clone_size: .
cdr3_nt: TGCAGTGCTAGGGGGACTAGCGGGAGCTCCTACAATGAGCAGTTCTTC
cdr3_aa: CSARGTSGSSYNEQFF

v_call: TRBV7-8
d_call: .
j_call: TRBJ1-3
clone_size: few
cdr3_nt: TGTGCCAGCAGCTTAAGCGTTTCGGCAGGAGCCAGCTCTGGAAACACCATATATTTT
cdr3_aa: CASSLSVSAGASSGNTIYF

v_call: TRBV27
d_call: .
j_call: TRBJ1-5
clone_size: .
cdr3_nt: TGTGCCAGCAGTTTATCGCCTGGGAACAATCAGCCCCAGCATTTT
cdr3_aa: CASSLSPGNNQPQHF

v_call: TRBV20-1
d_call: .
j_call: TRBJ1-2
clone_size: few
cdr3_nt: TGCAGTGCTCGCTGGGGTAGGAGCTATGGCTACACCTTC
cdr3_aa: CSARWGRSYGYTF

v_call: TRBV12-3/TRBV12-4
d_call: .
j_call: TRBJ1-5
clone_size: .
cdr3_nt: TGTGCCAGCAGTTCCCGGGACGGTAGCAATCAGCCCCAGCATTTT
cdr3_aa: CASSSRDGSNQPQHF

v_call: TRBV5-4
d_call: .
j_call: TRBJ2-7
clone_size: few
cdr3_nt: TGTGCCAGCAGTTTCGGACAGATCTCCTACGAGCAGTACTTC
cdr3_aa: CASSFGQISYEQYF

v_call: TRBV20-1
d_call: .
j_call: TRBJ1-4
clone_size: .
cdr3_nt: TGCAGTGCTAGAGATTCAGGGGCCTCCAATGAAAAACTGTTTTTT
cdr3_aa: CSARDSGASNEKLFF

v_call: TRBV9
d_call: .
j_call: TRBJ2-5
clone_size: .
cdr3_nt: TGTGCCAGCAGCGTAGCTACAGGGTGGGGAGTAGAGACCCAGTACTTC
cdr3_aa: CASSVATGWGVETQYF

v_call: TRBV5-1
d_call: TRBD1
j_call: TRBJ2-7
clone_size: .
cdr3_nt: TGCGCCAGCAGCACGGACAGGTCCTACGAGCAGTACTTC
cdr3_aa: CASSTDRSYEQYF

v_call: TRBV3-1
d_call: .
j_call: TRBJ1-1
clone_size: few
cdr3_nt: TGTGCCAGCAGCAGGGGTGGAGGAGTGGCTGAAGCTTTCTTT
cdr3_aa: CASSRGGGVAEAFF

v_call: TRBV5-1
d_call: TRBD1
j_call: TRBJ1-1
clone_size: .
cdr3_nt: TGCGCCAGCAGCTTGGAGGCAGGGGGCAAAGCTTTCTTT
cdr3_aa: CASSLEAGGKAFF

v_call: TRBV18
d_call: .
j_call: TRBJ1-4
clone_size: .
cdr3_nt: TGTGACAGCTCATGGGCCCTTAGGGGTGAAAAACTGTTTTTT
cdr3_aa: CDSSWALRGEKLFF

v_call: TRBV4-3
d_call: .
j_call: TRBJ1-5
clone_size: few
cdr3_nt: TGCGCCAGCAGCCAAGAACGGTGGGCAAGAGATCAGCCCCAGCATTTT
cdr3_aa: CASSQERWARDQPQHF

v_call: TRBV7-3
d_call: TRBD2
j_call: TRBJ2-1
clone_size: .
cdr3_nt: TGTGCCAGCAGCTCGACTAGCGGGAGGGCCGGAGCCTACAATGAGCAGTTCTTC
cdr3_aa: CASSSTSGRAGAYNEQFF

v_call: TRBV29-1
d_call: .
j_call: TRBJ2-7
clone_size: few
cdr3_nt: TGCAGCGTTGAGACTTCCTACGAGCAGTACTTC
cdr3_aa: CSVETSYEQYF

v_call: TRBV7-2
d_call: .
j_call: TRBJ1-5
clone_size: .
cdr3_nt: TGTGCCAGCAGCTTAGCAGGGTTTCTTCAGCCCCAGCATTTT
cdr3_aa: CASSLAGFLQPQHF

v_call: TRBV28
d_call: .
j_call: TRBJ2-7
clone_size: few
cdr3_nt: TGTGCCAGCGGCTACTACGAGCAGTACTTC
cdr3_aa: CASGYYEQYF

v_call: TRBV18
d_call: .
j_call: TRBJ1-2
clone_size: few
cdr3_nt: TGTGCCAGCTCACCGATCGGGGGATTGTCTAACTATGGCTACACCTTC
cdr3_aa: CASSPIGGLSNYGYTF

v_call: TRBV5-1
d_call: .
j_call: TRBJ2-1
clone_size: few
cdr3_nt: TGCGCCAGCAGGCCGGGGTACTACAATGAGCAGTTCTTC
cdr3_aa: CASRPGYYNEQFF

v_call: TRBV3-1
d_call: .
j_call: TRBJ2-7
clone_size: .
cdr3_nt: TGTGCCAGCAGCCAGGGCAGGAGGACCTACGAGCAGTACTTC
cdr3_aa: CASSQGRRTYEQYF

v_call: TRBV4-1
d_call: .
j_call: TRBJ2-7
clone_size: .
cdr3_nt: TGCGCCAGCAGCCAAGTCTGGGGTAGGAGCTCCTACGAGCAGTACTTC
cdr3_aa: CASSQVWGRSSYEQYF

v_call: TRBV6-6
d_call: .
j_call: TRBJ2-3
clone_size: .
cdr3_nt: TGTGCCAGCAGTTACAGGGCAGATACGCAGTATTTT
cdr3_aa: CASSYRADTQYF

v_call: TRBV27
d_call: TRBD1
j_call: TRBJ1-6
clone_size: .
cdr3_nt: TGTGCCAGCAGTTTAAACAGGGGGGCTTCACCCCTCCACTTT
cdr3_aa: CASSLNRGASPLHF

v_call: TRBV6-2/TRBV6-3
d_call: .
j_call: TRBJ1-2
clone_size: .
cdr3_nt: TGTGCCAGCAGTTACACCGGACAGTTTTATGGCTACACCTTC
cdr3_aa: CASSYTGQFYGYTF

v_call: TRBV28
d_call: TRBD2
j_call: TRBJ2-1
clone_size: .
cdr3_nt: TGTGCCAGCAGTTTACCGGGGGGGGCGTACAATGAGCAGTTCTTC
cdr3_aa: CASSLPGGAYNEQFF

v_call: TRBV3-1
d_call: TRBD2
j_call: TRBJ2-5
clone_size: .
cdr3_nt: TGTGCCAGCAGCCAAACGACTAGCGGGGATGATGAGACCCAGTACTTC
cdr3_aa: CASSQTTSGDDETQYF

v_call: TRBV5-6
d_call: .
j_call: TRBJ1-2
clone_size: .
cdr3_nt: TGTGCCAGCAGCTCAGGACATTATGGCTACACCTTC
cdr3_aa: CASSSGHYGYTF

v_call: TRBV5-1
d_call: .
j_call: TRBJ1-6
clone_size: few
cdr3_nt: TGCGCCAGCAGCCCCCTACAGGGTAACTCACCCCTCCACTTT
cdr3_aa: CASSPLQGNSPLHF

v_call: TRBV7-9
d_call: .
j_call: TRBJ2-2
clone_size: .
cdr3_nt: TGTGCCAGCAGCTTAATCGGGTCCGGGGAGCTGTTTTTT
cdr3_aa: CASSLIGSGELFF